This TCR beta chain was identified during a study of OX40 agonist ivuxolimab in advanced cancers. Study overall: An agonistic human IgG2 monoclonal antibody against OX40 (CD134) was given. Every 2 weeks, ivuxolimab was infused into the patients intravenously at between 0.01 and 10 mg/kg.

Study-wide points: Some nonresponders also had low normalized T-cell clonal expansion.

The CDR3 has 19 amino acids. The V gene's germline CDR1 is LNHDA and CDR2 SQIVND (reference sequence). Trimming took off 6 bases at V and 2 bases at J, with 23 bases between the two ends. Profiled with immunoSEQ multiplex PCR; TCRdb holds only in-frame clones, not every one. The profile shows tens of thousands of clones, over 70% of them singletons. This clone was recorded once. As yet, its antigen is unknown. Here the sequenced sample was CD4+ or CD8+ T cells sorted from blood, taken in a trial of the OX40 agonist ivuxolimab. The sequence was collected from an adult with an advanced solid tumor such as melanoma, head and neck, liver or kidney cancer. The V and J genes are TRBV19 and TRBJ2-6; a weak D match, TRBD2 (5 bases). The CDR3 protein is CASSPRAIRTQTGANVLTF. The CDR3 DNA sequence: TGTGCCAGTAGCCCGAGGGCGATCCGTACCCAAACTGGGGCCAACGTCCTGACTTTC.